This T cell receptor (beta chain) was obtained from a study of control samples from healthy donors and cancer patients. CDR3 length: 14 residues. Trimming shortened V by 6 bases and J by 0 bases, and 11 bases separated the two germline ends. Germline V CDR1 and CDR2: ENHRY, SYGVKD. TCRdb keeps only in-frame clones here, not all; method: immunoSEQ multiplex PCR. The sample carries some 130,000 clones, 75% to 95% recorded once. The clonotype was recovered from a man between 40 and 49 years old in good health. The specimen was blood. This rearrangement joins TRBV10-3 to TRBJ1-1; D is perhaps TRBD1 (5 bases). CDR3 DNA sequence: TGTGCCATCAGGGAGGGCAGGGTGAACACTGAAGCTTTCTTT. It yields the protein CAIREGRVNTEAFF.